One sample yielded the 25 T cell receptor beta chains listed below, sequenced in a study of CXCR3-negative and CXCR3-positive naive CD8 T cells. The TRB cDNA libraries were prepared by 5' RACE with UMI labels. Reanalyzing the 5' RACE reads, TCRdb keeps one entry per CDR3 protein, without DNA. The sample totals some 54,000 distinct CDR3 sequences. For these TCRs, the target antigens are not known. General study points: CXCR3-positive naive cells had TRB CDR3s that were more hydrophobic than CXCR3-negative naive cells had.

Material: naive CXCR3+ CD8+ T cells from blood. The subset here: CD45RO-CCR7+CD27+CD95- naive CD8+ T cells expressing CXCR3 (TNR3+). The source is a human donor in good health. Some clones in this sample may be carry-over from other donors' samples.

The chain carries TRBV12-3 or TRBV12-4 and TRBJ2-5. The length of the CDR3 is 13 residues. The CDR3 loop is CASTLGVRETQYF.

V usage is TRBV29-1 and J usage is TRBJ1-1; the D gene TCRdb calls, TRBD1, cannot be checked with no DNA. The germline gives CDR1 SQVTM, CDR2 ANQGSEA. The CDR3 length is 12 residues. The CDR3 protein is CSVEDLPGVAFF.

V usage is TRBV10-2 and J usage is TRBJ2-7. The CDR3 consists of 12 residues. Germline CDR1 and CDR2: WSHSY and SAAADI. This chain's CDR3 is CASSLHPYEQYF.

The chain uses TRBV4-3 and TRBJ2-1; as DNA is missing, the TRBD2 call by TCRdb cannot be tested. The CDR3 runs 15 residues. Germline CDR1 reads LGHNA; CDR2 reads YSLEER. The CDR3 here is CASSQIRGGYGEQFF.

CDR3 region: CASSYNSNQPQHF. The genes are TRBV25-1 and TRBJ1-5. This CDR3 is built from 13 residues. Germline V CDR1 and CDR2: MGHDK, SYGVNS.

The rearrangement uses TRBV10-3 and TRBJ1-2. The CDR3 length is 13 residues. CDR1 and CDR2 (germline): ENHRY, SYGVKD. The CDR3 sequence is CAISEGGVHGYTF.

This chain connects TRBV29-1 to TRBJ2-3; TCRdb calls TRBD1, which cannot be checked without DNA. CDR3 size: 15 residues. The germline gives CDR1 SQVTM, CDR2 ANQGSEA. The CDR3: CSVPFGTGFQDTQYF.

The rearrangement uses TRBV3-1 and TRBJ1-1; checking the TCRdb D call of TRBD1 is not possible without DNA. Looked up from germline, CDR1 is LGHDT and CDR2 is YNNKEL (reference sequence). The CDR3 contains 12 residues. CDR3: CASSHVDREAFF. The full variable domain, in which reference TRBV3-1 and TRBJ1-1 provide the parts outside the CDR3, is DTAVSQTPKYLVTQMGNDKSIKCEQNLGHDTMYWYKQDSKKFLKIMFSYNNKELIINETVPNRFSPKSPDKAHLNLHINSLELGDSAVYFCASSHVDREAFFGQGTRLTVV.

The chain carries TRBV7-2 and TRBJ2-3; TCRdb's assignment of TRBD2 cannot be checked, as there is no DNA. This CDR3 is built from 16 residues. The germline V gene encodes CDR1 SGHTA and CDR2 FQGNSA. This CDR3 reads CASISTWRGWADTQYF.

The chain employs TRBV3-1 and TRBJ1-2; the D call from TCRdb, TRBD1, cannot be confirmed without DNA. From germline, CDR1 is LGHDT and CDR2 YNNKEL (reference sequence). The CDR3 loop spans 14 amino acids. CDR3 residues: CASSPRVGSYGYTF.

The V and J genes are TRBV15 and TRBJ2-5; the D call of TRBD2 rests on TCRdb alone, since no DNA is present to check it. Per germline, CDR1 LNHNV and CDR2 YYDKDF (reference sequence). The CDR3 length is 14 residues. The CDR3 sequence is CATSPGGARETQYF. Drawing the rest from reference TRBV15 and TRBJ2-5, the complete variable domain is DAMVIQNPRYQVTQFGKPVTLSCSQTLNHNVMYWYQQKSSQAPKLLFHYYDKDFNNEADTPDNFQSRRPNTSFCFLDIRSPGLGDTAMYLCATSPGGARETQYFGPGTRLLVL.

V and J are TRBV6-5 and TRBJ2-5. The germline V gene has CDR1 MNHEY and CDR2 SVGAGI. The CDR3 runs to 14 residues. The CDR3 sequence: CASSYQIDQETQYF.

V and J are TRBV6-2 or TRBV6-3 and TRBJ1-2; TCRdb calls TRBD1, which cannot be checked without DNA. The germline gives CDR1 MNHEY, CDR2 SVGEGT. The CDR3 totals 14 residues. CDR3 sequence: CASSNGQGRYGYTF.

The genes are TRBV12-3 or TRBV12-4 and TRBJ2-2; the D gene TCRdb calls, TRBD1, cannot be checked with no DNA. This CDR3 contains 14 residues. The CDR3 region is CASGLGPNTGELFF.

J is TRBJ2-1 and V is TRBV29-1; TCRdb's assignment of TRBD2 cannot be checked, as there is no DNA. Looked up from germline, CDR1 is SQVTM and CDR2 is ANQGSEA. The CDR3 has 14 residues. CDR3 loop: CSVEDVSGYNEQFF.

The chain couples TRBV6-5 to TRBJ1-2. Germline-derived CDR1 and CDR2 are MNHEY and SVGAGI. The CDR3 runs to 13 residues. The CDR3 loop is CASGTSGGDGYTF.

The chain joins TRBV7-6 to TRBJ2-7. Germline CDR1 and CDR2: SGHVS and FNYEAQ. This CDR3 is built from 15 residues. The CDR3: CASSLDPSRKYEQYF. The full variable domain, its missing parts supplied by reference TRBV7-6 and TRBJ2-7, is GAGVSQSPRYKVTKRGQDVALRCDPISGHVSLYWYRQALGQGPEFLTYFNYEAQQDKSGLPNDRFSAERPEGSISTLTIQRTEQRDSAMYRCASSLDPSRKYEQYFGPGTRLTVT.

This chain joins TRBV10-3 and TRBJ2-5; TCRdb gives TRBD2 as the D gene, but with no DNA this cannot be confirmed. This CDR3 contains 14 residues. Germline CDR1 ENHRY, CDR2 SYGVKD. The CDR3 here is CAISAETLQETQYF.

The CDR3 here is CASSLRPGLAAGPQYF. The chain uses TRBV7-9 and TRBJ2-3; TCRdb's D gene call, TRBD2, goes unchecked for lack of DNA. There are 16 residues in the CDR3. The V gene's germline CDR1 is SEHNR and CDR2 FQNEAQ (reference sequence).

The gene calls are TRBV25-1 and TRBJ2-2; TCRdb gives TRBD1 as the D gene, but with no DNA this cannot be confirmed. CDR1 and CDR2 (germline): MGHDK, SYGVNS. CDR3 length equals 15 residues. CDR3 amino acids: CASSPQGVDTGELFF.

This chain joins TRBV9 and TRBJ2-7; TCRdb picks TRBD1, but there is no DNA to check that call. The CDR3 length is 15 residues. Germline V gene lookup returns CDR1 SGDLS and CDR2 YYNGEE. CDR3 amino acids: CASSVGIGTADEKYF.

This rearrangement joins TRBV7-9 to TRBJ2-1; no DNA is available, so the TRBD1 call from TCRdb remains unchecked. The CDR3 is 15 residues long. CDR1 is SEHNR, CDR2 FQNEAQ, per germline (reference sequence). The CDR3 protein is CASSSPGQDFDEQFF.

V usage is TRBV28 and J usage is TRBJ2-3. There are 15 residues in the CDR3. Germline CDR1 is MDHEN and CDR2 is SYDVKM. CDR3 sequence reads: CASSTRTVSTDTQYF.

This chain joins TRBV29-1 and TRBJ1-1; no DNA is available, so the TRBD1 call from TCRdb remains unchecked. In germline, CDR1 is SQVTM, CDR2 ANQGSEA. The CDR3 totals 14 residues. The CDR3 region is CSVESGTGSAEAFF.

This chain connects TRBV27 to TRBJ2-1. The CDR3 runs 11 residues. Germline CDR1 is MNHEY and CDR2 is SMNVEV (reference sequence). This CDR3 is CASSLRNEQFF.